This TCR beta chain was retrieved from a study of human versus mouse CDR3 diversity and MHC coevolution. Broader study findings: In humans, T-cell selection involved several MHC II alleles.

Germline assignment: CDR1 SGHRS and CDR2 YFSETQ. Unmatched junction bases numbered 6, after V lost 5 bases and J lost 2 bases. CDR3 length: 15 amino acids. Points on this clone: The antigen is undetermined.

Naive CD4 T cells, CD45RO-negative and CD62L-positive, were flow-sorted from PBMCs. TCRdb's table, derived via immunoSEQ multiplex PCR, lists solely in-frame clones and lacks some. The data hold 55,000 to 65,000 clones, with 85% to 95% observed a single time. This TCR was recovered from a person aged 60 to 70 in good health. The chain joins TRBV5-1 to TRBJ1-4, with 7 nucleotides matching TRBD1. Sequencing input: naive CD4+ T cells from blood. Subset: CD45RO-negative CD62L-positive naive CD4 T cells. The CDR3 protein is CASRPTGATNEKLFF. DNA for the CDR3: TGCGCCAGCAGACCCACAGGGGCGACTAATGAAAAACTGTTTTTT.